The clone carrying this TCR beta chain was seen more than once but under ten times. CDR3 length: 14 amino acids. V trimming: 6 bases; J trimming: 2 bases; junction bases outside the gene matches: 6. CDR1 and CDR2 (germline): LNHDA, SQIVND (reference sequence). Libraries of TCR beta came from iRepertoire HTBI primers plus Arm-PCR of CDR3 regions. TCRdb reanalysed the multiplex PCR reads using MiXCR and keeps one entry per CDR3 protein. The profile shows 360,000 or so distinct CDR3 sequences, around 15% of them singletons. This sample's time point: newly diagnosed GD, antithyroid drugs for less than 3 months. Generation of the TCR library employed RNA extracted from PBMCs. The data were taken from a study of regulatory T cells in long-lasting Graves disease. Across the whole study: Antithyroid drugs had been taken under 3 months by newly diagnosed Graves' patients.

These data were also filed under a second study, of T cells in Graves' hyperthyroidism and ophthalmopathy. That paper notes: The patients, who ranged from 18 to 65 in age, presented with newly diagnosed hyperthyroidism lasting under 2 months. Researchers ran a first-round RT-PCR on the TCR CDR3 using the HTBI primer set.

This TCR was recovered from a woman between 18 and 30 years old with Graves disease. This chain links TRBV19 with TRBJ1-1, with 7 bases identical to TRBD1. The sequences come from peripheral blood mononuclear cells (PBMCs), collected at new diagnosis, from a patient treated with antithyroid drugs. CDR3 DNA: TGTGCCAGTAGAATCGGGACAGCCAACACTGAAGCTTTCTTT. Translation: CASRIGTANTEAFF.